This TCR beta chain was captured by sequencing in a study of shared clonotypes between healthy human individuals. Whole-study results and caveats: The generation probabilities recorded for non-shared clonotypes fell below those of clonotypes shared by all four donors. Larger estimated richness was generally seen in naive subsets than in memory subsets.

The CDR3 contains 12 residues. The germline CDR1 and CDR2 sequences are SQVTM and ANQGSEA. Naive CD45RA+ and memory CD45RA-negative subsets were split from CD4+ cells. Genomic DNA from each subset was divided evenly over several immunoSEQ plates. TCRdb keeps only in-frame clones here, not all; method: immunoSEQ multiplex PCR. This sample has roughly 2,500,000 clones; 80% to 95% occur once, and the top ten carry around 0.4%. Notes on this clone: The antigen is unknown.

This chain connects TRBV29-1 to TRBJ2-5, with D uncertain. The last part of the DNA fits TRBJ2-7 better; the J call may be wrong. The specimen was naive CD4+ T cells from PBMCs. The subset denotes: CD45RA+ positively selected. The sequence derives from a man aged 18 to 30 in good health. Some clones in this sample may be carry-over from other donors' samples. CDR3 loop: CSVGSSSYEQYF. The CDR3 DNA reads TGCAGCGTTGGATCCAGCTCCTACGAGCAGTACTTC.